Following are 5 T cell receptor beta chains from one sample sequenced in a study of blood T cell repertoires in COVID-19. Here immunoSEQ multiplex PCR was the method, and the copy in TCRdb shows in-frame clones only, minus some. The sample lists 77,000 or so clones, about 74% occurring once. Sequencing was done on a sample of peripheral blood. These receptors all come from a human donor with acute or convalescent COVID-19. The donor label of this sample is uncertain.

This clone was counted a single time. The CDR3 loop is CASSPRGGADTQYF. The CDR3 bases are TGTGCCAGCAGCCCGCGGGGGGGCGCGGATACGCAGTATTTT. The rearrangement uses TRBV7-8 and TRBJ2-3, with 9 bases identical to TRBD2. The ends lost 5 bases at V and 6 bases at J; junction bases unmatched: 6. This CDR3 spans 14 amino acids. In germline, CDR1 is SGHVS, CDR2 FQNEAQ. The whole variable domain, remainder taken from reference TRBV7-8 and TRBJ2-3, is GAGVSQSPRYKVAKRGQDVALRCDPISGHVSLFWYQQALGQGPEFLTYFQNEAQLDKSGLPSDRFFAERPEGSVSTLKIQRTQQEDSAVYLCASSPRGGADTQYFGPGTRLTVL.

The gene calls are TRBV7-8 and TRBJ1-5; D is uncertain. V lost 1 base and J lost 2, with 9 bases in between. The CDR3 length is 15 residues. Per germline, CDR1 SGHVS and CDR2 FQNEAQ. The CDR3 spells CASSLEEGGNQPQHF. Written as DNA, the CDR3 is TGTGCCAGCAGCTTAGAAGAGGGTGGCAATCAGCCCCAGCATTTT.

The chain recombines TRBV6-2 or TRBV6-3 with TRBJ2-3; 14 nucleotides line up with TRBD2. The CDR3 has 17 amino acids. Germline V gives CDR1 MNHEY, CDR2 SVGEGT. The trim removed 0 bases at V and 3 bases at J, leaving 2 bases unmatched. The CDR3 DNA reads TGTGCCAGCAGTTACTCGACTAGCGGGGGGGAAACAGATACGCAGTATTTT. Translation: CASSYSTSGGETDTQYF.

Of note for this clone: Other DNA variants within this sample encode the same CDR3. The V call is TRBV5-1, the J call TRBJ1-5; no reliable D call. CDR1 and CDR2 from the germline V gene are SGHRS and YFSETQ. This CDR3 contains 13 residues. V was pared by 2 bases and J by 5 bases, with 8 bases between. This chain's CDR3 is CASSLTADQPQHF. CDR3 coding DNA: TGCGCCAGCAGCTTAACAGCCGATCAGCCCCAGCATTTT. Full variable domain (rest looked up from reference TRBV5-1 and TRBJ1-5): KAGVTQTPRYLIKTRGQQVTLSCSPISGHRSVSWYQQTPGQGLQFLFEYFSETQRNKGNFPGRFSGRQFSNSRSEMNVSTLELGDSALYLCASSLTADQPQHFGDGTRLSIL.

The chain recombines TRBV6-2 or TRBV6-3 with TRBJ2-7; TRBD2 aligns across 9 bases. Germline CDR1 is MNHEY and CDR2 is SVGEGT. This CDR3 is built from 15 residues. V lost 0 bases and J lost 6; bases outside the gene matches: 6. Written as DNA, the CDR3 is TGTGCCAGCAGTTACTCTACAGCGGGAGGTTCCGAGCAGTACTTC. Translating gives CASSYSTAGGSEQYF.